These T cell receptor beta chains were read from a single sample in a study of regulatory T cells in long-lasting Graves disease. MiXCR was run by TCRdb on the multiplex PCR reads, yielding one entry per CDR3 protein. The repertoire includes around 400,000 distinct CDR3 sequences, about 16% of them detected once, and about 20% sits in the top ten. The sequencing used peripheral blood mononuclear cells (PBMCs), collected at new diagnosis, from a patient treated with antithyroid drugs. These receptors were taken from a female donor with Graves disease. Each CDR3 is given with its conserved first and last residue. D genes are given only for firm matches. The size field is filled for only some rows; it gives once, few, many or a size class.

NA 13 many TRBJ2-2 TRBV12-3/TRBV12-4 CASSLGGGGELFF TGTGCCAGCAGTCTAGGGGGTGGCGGGGAGCTGTTTTTT
TRBD2 16 many TRBJ2-3 TRBV7-9 CASSIWDYSSTDTQYF TGTGCCAGCAGCATATGGGACTACTCTAGCACAGATACGCAGTATTTT
TRBD1 15 many TRBJ1-2 TRBV5-1 CASSLQGPLDYGYTF TGCGCCAGCAGCCTACAGGGGCCGCTTGACTATGGCTACACCTTC
NA 14 few TRBJ2-1 TRBV12-3/TRBV12-4 CASTIGRAYNEQFF TGTGCCAGCACCATCGGGAGAGCCTACAATGAGCAGTTCTTC
NA 14 many TRBJ2-1 TRBV7-3 CASSLQREDNEQFF TGTGCCAGCAGCTTACAGAGGGAAGACAATGAGCAGTTCTTC
NA 14 many TRBJ1-1 TRBV5-6 CASSLRTTSREAFF TGTGCCAGCAGCTTAAGGACCACAAGCAGGGAAGCTTTCTTT
NA 13 many TRBJ1-1 TRBV30 CAWSFRGDTEAFF TGTGCCTGGAGTTTCAGGGGAGATACTGAAGCTTTCTTT
TRBD1 13 few TRBJ2-5 TRBV27 CASGRQGAETQYF TGTGCCAGCGGACGACAGGGTGCAGAGACCCAGTACTTC
NA 14 many TRBJ2-7 TRBV7-9 CASSLDVGSDEQYF TGTGCCAGCAGCTTAGATGTCGGGAGCGACGAGCAGTACTTC
NA 18 NA TRBJ1-3 TRBV6-2/TRBV6-3 CASSYWNFRASSGNTIYF TGTGCCAGCAGTTACTGGAACTTCAGGGCAAGCTCTGGAAACACCATATATTTT
TRBD1 14 few TRBJ2-3 TRBV7-2 CASRQTGITDTQYF TGTGCCAGCAGGCAGACAGGGATTACAGATACGCAGTATTTT
NA 16 many TRBJ2-5 TRBV5-6 CASSLVGLARQETQYF TGTGCCAGCAGCTTGGTCGGCCTAGCGCGGCAAGAGACCCAGTACTTC
NA 13 NA TRBJ1-2 TRBV28 CASGLSTVYGYTF TGTGCCAGCGGCCTTTCGACAGTTTATGGCTACACCTTC
NA 14 few TRBJ2-3 TRBV27 CASSLGVSTGTQYF TGTGCCAGCAGTTTAGGGGTTAGCACAGGTACGCAGTATTTT